Listed below are T cell receptor beta chains from one sample, sequenced in a study of T cell responses to AZD1222 COVID-19 vaccine. Produced via immunoSEQ multiplex PCR; TCRdb's table is partial and in-frame only. This table has around 120,000 clones, 70% to 90% appearing once. The material was peripheral blood, obtained on day 0 of MenACWY control vaccination. Receptor source: an adult in good health. The CDR3 runs from the conserved cysteine through the conserved F or W. Fields, in order: J gene, clone size, V gene, D gene, CDR3 protein, CDR3 DNA. The D gene is left open where the match is weak. Size tells how often a clone was seen (once, few, many) or the class of an expanded clone, and some rows leave it out.

>TRBJ2-1|.|TRBV7-2|TRBD2
CASSLVAGGRQEQFF
TGTGCCAGCAGCTTAGTAGCGGGGGGACGGCAAGAGCAGTTCTTC
>TRBJ2-4|.|TRBV28|.
CASSLIEPKNIQYF
TGTGCCAGCAGTCTTATCGAACCCAAAAACATTCAGTACTTC
>TRBJ1-4|.|TRBV27|.
CASSLSTVPDNEKLFF
TGTGCCAGCAGTTTATCGACAGTCCCCGATAATGAAAAACTGTTTTTT
>TRBJ1-1|.|TRBV24-1|.
CATSEPGVGAFF
TGTGCCACCAGTGAACCAGGGGTAGGAGCTTTCTTT
>TRBJ1-2|.|TRBV24-1|.
CATSDHSGLGGYTF
TGTGCCACCAGTGACCACTCGGGGCTTGGGGGCTACACCTTC
>TRBJ2-3|.|TRBV3-1/TRBV3-2|.
CASSQTGRGSASTDTQYF
TGTGCCAGCAGCCAAACGGGGCGGGGTTCCGCTAGCACAGATACGCAGTATTTT
>TRBJ1-2|.|TRBV3-1/TRBV3-2|TRBD1
CASSQTGGLYGYTF
TGTGCCAGCAGCCAGACAGGGGGCCTCTATGGCTACACCTTC
>TRBJ2-2|.|TRBV9|.
CASSKQTAANTGELFF
TGTGCCAGCAGCAAGCAGACAGCCGCGAACACCGGGGAGCTGTTTTTT
>TRBJ2-3|.|TRBV4-2|.
CASSQDAHGGTDTQYF
TGTGCCAGCAGCCAAGATGCGCATGGGGGCACAGATACGCAGTATTTT
>TRBJ2-1|.|TRBV6-5|.
CATRGALYNEQFF
TGTGCCACACGGGGGGCTCTGTACAATGAGCAGTTCTTC
>TRBJ2-1|.|TRBV28|TRBD2
CASSSREDFYNEQFF
TGTGCCAGCAGTTCCCGGGAGGATTTCTACAATGAGCAGTTCTTC
>TRBJ2-5|once|TRBV5-6|TRBD1
CASSPTGTGLRETQYF
TGTGCCAGCAGCCCCACCGGGACAGGGCTACGCGAGACCCAGTACTTC
>TRBJ2-1|.|TRBV4-1|.
CASSQVGGRDPYNEQFF
TGCGCCAGCAGCCAAGTGGGGGGCAGGGACCCCTACAATGAGCAGTTCTTC
>TRBJ2-2|once|TRBV10-3|.
CAILRGVPQGGELFF
TGTGCCATCCTACGGGGCGTCCCTCAGGGCGGGGAGCTGTTTTTT
>TRBJ1-3|.|TRBV4-2|.
CASSQQARDSGNTIYF
TGTGCCAGCAGCCAGCAGGCCCGGGATTCTGGAAACACCATATATTTT
>TRBJ2-1|.|TRBV7-2|TRBD2
CASSPIYLAGGSYNEQFF
TGTGCCAGCAGCCCTATCTACCTAGCGGGGGGCTCCTACAATGAGCAGTTCTTC
>TRBJ2-7|few|TRBV29-1|.
CSAFISYEQYF
TGCAGCGCCTTTATCTCCTACGAGCAGTACTTC
>TRBJ1-1|.|TRBV7-9|.
CASSPGHYGNTEAFF
TGTGCCAGCAGCCCAGGACATTACGGCAACACTGAAGCTTTCTTT
>TRBJ1-2|.|TRBV18|.
CASSADSLGNF
TGTGCCAGCTCAGCAGACAGCCTTGGGAACTTC
>TRBJ2-5|.|TRBV9|.
CASSVQGLTQETQYF
TGTGCCAGCAGCGTCCAGGGACTTACTCAAGAGACCCAGTACTTC
>TRBJ1-4|.|TRBV6-5|.
CASSRTRSTNEKLFF
TGTGCCAGCAGTCGCACACGATCAACTAATGAAAAACTGTTTTTT
>TRBJ2-2|once|TRBV28|TRBD2
CASSLQFPPSGGAYTGELFF
TGTGCCAGCAGTTTACAGTTCCCACCAAGCGGGGGGGCTTACACCGGGGAGCTGTTTTTT
>TRBJ2-2|.|TRBV6-5|.
CASSYSRTVNTGELFF
TGTGCCAGCAGTTACTCGAGGACAGTCAACACCGGGGAGCTGTTTTTT
>TRBJ2-4|few|TRBV4-2|TRBD2
CASSQAGTSGGAQNIQYF
TGTGCCAGCAGCCAAGCTGGGACTAGCGGGGGGGCCCAAAACATTCAGTACTTC